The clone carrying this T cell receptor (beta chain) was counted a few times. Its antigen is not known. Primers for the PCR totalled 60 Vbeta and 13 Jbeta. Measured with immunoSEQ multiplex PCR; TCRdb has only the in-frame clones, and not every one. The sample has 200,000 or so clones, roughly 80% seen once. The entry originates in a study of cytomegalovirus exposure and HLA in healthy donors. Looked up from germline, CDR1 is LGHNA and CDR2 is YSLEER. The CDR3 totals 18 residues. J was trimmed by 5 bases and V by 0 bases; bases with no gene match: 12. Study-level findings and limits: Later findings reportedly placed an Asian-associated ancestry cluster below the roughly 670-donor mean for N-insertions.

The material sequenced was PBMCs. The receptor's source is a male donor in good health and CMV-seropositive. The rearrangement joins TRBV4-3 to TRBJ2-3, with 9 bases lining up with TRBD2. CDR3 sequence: CASSQDQDSGGYRDTQYF. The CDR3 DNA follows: TGCGCCAGCAGCCAAGATCAGGATAGCGGGGGCTATAGAGATACGCAGTATTTT.